The 30 T cell receptor beta chains below all came from one sample that was sequenced in a study of identical twins. TCRdb fed the 5' RACE reads into MiXCR, producing one record per CDR3 protein. The table has about 920,000 distinct CDR3 sequences, 9% to 15% seen once. The data were also submitted as part of a second study, on yellow fever vaccine responses in identical twins.

The sequenced sample consisted of PBMCs. These receptor sequences come from a woman aged 18 to 35 in good health.

This clonotype was counted many times. This chain connects TRBV20-1 to TRBJ2-4; maybe TRBD2 (5 bases). The V gene's germline CDR1 is DFQATT and CDR2 SNEGSKA (reference sequence). The V gene lost 3 bases and the J gene lost 0 bases, with 18 bases spanning the gap. The CDR3 covers 17 residues. CDR3 DNA: TGCAGTGCTAGTCCCGCCGGGCGGGCTGTAGCCAAAAACATTCAGTACTTC. Its translation: CSASPAGRAVAKNIQYF.

The rearrangement uses TRBV9 and TRBJ2-5; D might be TRBD2 (7 bases). Trimming removed 0 bases from V and 2 bases from J, with 20 bases in between. This CDR3 spans 18 amino acids. Germline V gives CDR1 SGDLS, CDR2 YYNGEE. The CDR3 sequence: CASSVGRLRGGGQETQYF. CDR3 coding DNA: TGTGCCAGCAGCGTAGGGAGGCTCAGGGGCGGGGGTCAAGAGACCCAGTACTTC. Complete variable domain (other parts from reference TRBV9 and TRBJ2-5): DSGVTQTPKHLITATGQRVTLRCSPRSGDLSVYWYQQSLDQGLQFLIQYYNGEERAKGNILERFSAQQFPDLHSELNLSSLELGDSALYFCASSVGRLRGGGQETQYFGPGTRLLVL.

The J gene is TRBJ1-5, the V gene TRBV4-1; perhaps TRBD1 as D (5 bases). V lost 0 bases and J lost 3, with 12 bases in between. In germline, CDR1 is MGHRA, CDR2 YSYEKL. This CDR3 region has 16 residues. CDR3 residues: CASSQDGGTLNQPQHF. The CDR3 DNA sequence: TGCGCCAGCAGCCAAGATGGGGGGACTCTCAATCAGCCCCAGCATTTT.

This clonotype was detected a few times. The chain carries TRBV20-1 and TRBJ2-5; D is undetermined. The CDR3 has 13 residues. With 3 bases removed from V and 2 bases from J, the gap between germline ends came to 10 bases. In germline, CDR1 is DFQATT, CDR2 SNEGSKA (reference sequence). DNA of the CDR3: TGCAGTGCTAGGAGGCCAGGACAAGAGACCCAGTACTTC. This translates into CSARRPGQETQYF.

The chain links TRBV5-1 to TRBJ2-2; 8 bases map to TRBD1. Germline CDR1 and CDR2: SGHRS and YFSETQ. There are 14 residues in the CDR3. V lost 4 bases to trimming and J lost 6 bases; unmatched junction nucleotides: 5. CDR3 DNA sequence: TGCGCCAGCAGCCCGGACAGGGTGGCCGGGGAGCTGTTTTTT. Translation gives CASSPDRVAGELFF.

This clonotype turned up a few times. CDR3 region: CASTGSGANVLTF. The CDR3 nucleotides are TGTGCCAGCACAGGGTCTGGGGCCAACGTCCTGACTTTC. The chain combines TRBV10-3 with TRBJ2-6, with D perhaps matching TRBD1 (6 bases). The CDR3 runs 13 residues. Germline V CDR1 and CDR2: ENHRY, SYGVKD. Trimming cost V 10 bases and J 1 base, with 8 bases left between them.

The chain carries TRBV5-1 and TRBJ1-2; D gene ambiguous. Trimming took 5 bases from V and 0 from J, leaving 14 bases between them. The CDR3 is made up of 15 amino acids. In germline, CDR1 is SGHRS, CDR2 YFSETQ. CDR3 DNA sequence: TGCGCCAGCAGTCCCGTACCGGTCGCTAACTATGGCTACACCTTC. Translated: CASSPVPVANYGYTF.

This clonotype was counted a few times. The V gene is TRBV18, the J gene TRBJ2-7; D remains unclear. V was cut by 4 bases and J by 0 bases, with 16 bases left in between. This CDR3 comprises 16 residues. The germline V gene encodes CDR1 KGHSH and CDR2 LQKENI. The CDR3 coding sequence is TGTGCCAGCTCACTCACGGGCGGCTACAGCTCCTACGAGCAGTACTTC. Its translation is CASSLTGGYSSYEQYF.

The V and J genes are TRBV28 and TRBJ2-1; D possibly uses TRBD1 or TRBD2 (5 bases each). Trimming took 3 bases from V and 9 from J, leaving 21 bases between them. From germline, CDR1 is MDHEN and CDR2 SYDVKM. The CDR3 contains 16 residues. The CDR3 reads CASSFPSEQRGTEQFF. The CDR3 nucleotides are TGTGCCAGCAGTTTCCCCTCCGAGCAGAGAGGGACTGAGCAGTTCTTC.

The table lists this clonotype with many counts. The chain joins TRBV5-1 to TRBJ2-2, with 7 positions matching TRBD1. V lost 2 bases to trimming and J lost 5 bases; unmatched junction nucleotides: 6. CDR1 is SGHRS and CDR2 is YFSETQ in the germline V gene. The CDR3 covers 15 residues. The CDR3 region has the DNA TGCGCCAGCAGCTTCGACAGGGATTTAACCGGGGAGCTGTTTTTT. As protein: CASSFDRDLTGELFF.

This clonotype was recorded at least ten times. This sequence joins TRBV20-1 and TRBJ2-7; TRBD1 might be the D (6 bases). Between the trimmed V and J ends, which lost 3 bases and 4 bases, there was a span of 10 bases. Germline V CDR1 and CDR2: DFQATT, SNEGSKA (reference sequence). The CDR3 is 12 amino acids. The CDR3 sequence: CSASLGAYEQYF. In DNA form, the CDR3 reads TGCAGTGCTAGCCTGGGGGCTTACGAGCAGTACTTC.

The J gene is TRBJ2-7, the V gene TRBV12-3 or TRBV12-4; D is unclear. The CDR3 is 13 residues long. Trimming took off 4 bases at V and 1 base at J, with 8 bases between the two ends. CDR3 coding DNA: TGTGCCAGCAGTTGGGTCACATCCTACGAGCAGTACTTC. Translating it yields CASSWVTSYEQYF.

The table lists this clonotype with many counts. The chain is built from TRBV4-2 and TRBJ2-7, with 12 bases aligning to TRBD1. The CDR3 length is 14 residues. V gave up 4 bases and J gave up 2 bases; unmatched junction bases: 0. Germline V gene data show CDR1 as LGHNA and CDR2 as YNFKEQ. CDR3 sequence reads: CASSRDRGPYEQYF. The DNA of the CDR3 is TGTGCCAGCAGCCGGGACAGGGGGCCCTACGAGCAGTACTTC.

The table lists this clonotype with a few counts. This rearrangement joins TRBV29-1 to TRBJ2-5, with 9 nucleotides matching TRBD2. The V gene end was trimmed by 6 bases and the J gene end by 3 bases; junction bases not matched to a gene: 11. Germline V gene data show CDR1 as SQVTM and CDR2 as ANQGSEA. CDR3 size: 15 residues. CDR3 nucleotides: TGCAGCGTGGCTCAGGGTAGCGGGGGTGAAGAGACCCAGTACTTC. It translates to CSVAQGSGGEETQYF.

CDR3 sequence: CASSLPDRRVHEQYF. As DNA, the CDR3 is TGTGCCAGCAGTTTACCCGACAGGAGAGTACACGAGCAGTACTTC. The chain links TRBV28 to TRBJ2-7, with a tentative D call TRBD1 (6 bases). The ends were cut back, 2 bases at V and 5 bases at J, with 16 bases in the middle. The CDR3 has 15 residues. Germline CDR1 reads MDHEN; CDR2 reads SYDVKM.

This clonotype was counted only a few times. The chain links TRBV6-5 to TRBJ1-4; D perhaps matches TRBD1 (5 bases). Germline-derived CDR1 and CDR2 are MNHEY and SVGAGI. This CDR3 comprises 12 residues. Trimming shortened V by 5 bases and J by 10 bases, and 11 bases separated the two germline ends. This chain's CDR3 is CASSNDRGKLFF. The CDR3 bases are TGTGCCAGCAGTAATGACAGAGGAAAACTGTTTTTT.

This chain links TRBV15 with TRBJ2-7; no firm D call. V was cut by 4 bases and J by 2 bases, with 18 bases left in between. The CDR3 has 16 residues. Looked up from germline, CDR1 is LNHNV and CDR2 is YYDKDF (reference sequence). The chain's CDR3 is CATSKELSVTTYEQYV. CDR3 sequence (DNA): TGTGCCACCAGCAAAGAGTTATCGGTGACCACCTACGAGCAGTACGTC.

The J gene is TRBJ2-7, the V gene TRBV4-1, with D tentatively TRBD2 (6 bases). This CDR3 comprises 15 residues. V lost 1 base to trimming and J lost 0 bases, with 10 bases between them. Looked up from germline, CDR1 is MGHRA and CDR2 is YSYEKL. The CDR3 DNA sequence: TGCGCCAGCAGCCAAGGGGCGGGAATCTCCTACGAGCAGTACTTC. Translated: CASSQGAGISYEQYF.

This clonotype was observed a handful of times. The rearrangement uses TRBV20-1 and TRBJ2-2; 12 nucleotides agree with TRBD2. The germline V gene encodes CDR1 DFQATT and CDR2 SNEGSKA (reference sequence). The CDR3 has 13 amino acids. CDR3: CRSGTSGSGELFF. CDR3 bases: TGCAGGTCCGGGACTAGCGGGTCCGGGGAGCTGTTTTTT.

The chain recombines TRBV7-6 with TRBJ2-1; D is uncertain. Germline assignment: CDR1 SGHVS and CDR2 FNYEAQ. The CDR3 totals 14 residues. The V gene lost 1 base and the J gene lost 3 bases, with 7 bases spanning the gap. CDR3 residues: CASSLEVDYNEQFF. DNA of the CDR3: TGTGCCAGCAGCTTAGAGGTGGACTACAATGAGCAGTTCTTC.

The chain combines TRBV4-1 with TRBJ2-7; D is ambiguous. The germline gives CDR1 MGHRA, CDR2 YSYEKL. The CDR3 consists of 15 residues. V lost 3 bases and J 1 base, leaving 13 bases between the germline ends. DNA for the CDR3: TGCGCCAGCAGCCAGCCACGGACGGATTCCTACGAGCAGTACTTC. Translation: CASSQPRTDSYEQYF.

The J gene is TRBJ1-5, the V gene TRBV19; 8 nucleotides align to TRBD1. This CDR3 is built from 15 residues. Germline-derived CDR1 and CDR2 are LNHDA and SQIVND (reference sequence). After removal of 6 bases from V and 0 bases from J, the junction contained 4 bases not matched to a gene. CDR3 region: CASRHDRGSNQPQHF. DNA for the CDR3: TGTGCCAGTAGGCACGACAGGGGTAGCAATCAGCCCCAGCATTTT.

This clonotype turned up a few times. CDR3 region: CASSVGSGIGYNEQFF. For the CDR3, the DNA is TGTGCCAGCAGCGTAGGGAGCGGGATTGGGTACAATGAGCAGTTCTTC. The chain employs TRBV9 and TRBJ2-1; 7 bases line up with TRBD2. The germline gives CDR1 SGDLS, CDR2 YYNGEE. V was pared by 0 bases and J by 4 bases, with 7 bases of the junction left unmatched. This CDR3 is 16 amino acids long.

This clonotype was seen ten or more times. This chain uses TRBV7-9 with TRBJ2-1; 7 nucleotides align to TRBD1. The CDR3 totals 15 residues. The germline V gene has CDR1 SEHNR and CDR2 FQNEAQ (reference sequence). Losses at the gene ends were 5 bases for V and 0 bases for J; bases not matched to a gene: 4. The CDR3: CASSADRVSYNEQFF. The CDR3 nucleotides are TGTGCCAGCAGCGCAGACAGGGTCTCCTACAATGAGCAGTTCTTC.

The chain carries TRBV6-5 and TRBJ2-7; D gene ambiguous. The ends were cut back, 0 bases at V and 2 bases at J, with 8 bases in the middle. There are 14 residues in the CDR3. CDR1 is MNHEY, CDR2 SVGAGI, per germline. The CDR3 is CASSYSAAPYEQYF. In nucleotides, the CDR3 is TGTGCCAGCAGTTACTCGGCAGCACCCTACGAGCAGTACTTC.

About this clonotype itself: Given the absence of the conserved phenylalanine or tryptophan at the CDR3 end, a read error is likely. This chain uses TRBV12-3 or TRBV12-4 with TRBJ2-3; D is perhaps TRBD1 or TRBD2 (5 bases each). V was clipped by 8 bases and J by 0 bases, with 12 bases between them. The CDR3 has 14 residues. This CDR3 is CASSGWGSTDTQYY. The CDR3 bases are TGTGCCAGCTCGGGGTGGGGGAGCACAGATACGCAGTATTAT.

This clonotype was seen more than once but under ten times. This chain links TRBV20-1 with TRBJ1-1; no reliable D call. The CDR3 has 14 residues. Trimming took 3 bases from V and 3 from J, leaving 14 bases between them. Looked up from germline, CDR1 is DFQATT and CDR2 is SNEGSKA (reference sequence). The CDR3 DNA follows: TGCAGTGCTAGTTCGGATGAGTTGTACACTGAAGCTTTCTTT. Translation gives CSASSDELYTEAFF.

This clonotype was found a few times. The chain carries TRBV6-5 and TRBJ1-5; no reliable D call. V lost 2 bases, J lost 3 bases, and 5 bases lay in between. Germline V gene lookup returns CDR1 MNHEY and CDR2 SVGAGI. The length of the CDR3 is 13 residues. CDR3 sequence reads: CASSYRPNQPQHF. The CDR3 coding sequence is TGTGCCAGCAGTTACAGACCCAATCAGCCCCAGCATTTT.

The chain employs TRBV7-6 and TRBJ2-1; TRBD2 aligns across 7 bases. Germline V gene data show CDR1 as SGHVS and CDR2 as FNYEAQ. V was pared by 5 bases and J by 8 bases, with 12 bases of the junction left unmatched. The CDR3 runs 15 residues. The CDR3, as DNA: TGTGCCAGCAGCGCCGGGACTACCCCCTTGGATGAGCAGTTCTTC. Translated: CASSAGTTPLDEQFF. Complete variable domain (other parts from reference TRBV7-6 and TRBJ2-1): GAGVSQSPRYKVTKRGQDVALRCDPISGHVSLYWYRQALGQGPEFLTYFNYEAQQDKSGLPNDRFSAERPEGSISTLTIQRTEQRDSAMYRCASSAGTTPLDEQFFGPGTRLTVL.

The gene calls are TRBV28 and TRBJ2-7; 8 bases line up with TRBD1. With 5 bases clipped from V and 6 bases from J, the junction kept 12 bases outside the gene matches. The CDR3 sequence is 15 residues long. Germline V lookup: CDR1 MDHEN, CDR2 SYDVKM. In DNA, the CDR3 is TGTGCCAGCAGTAACAGAGACTACGACAGGGGCGAGCAGTACGTC. Translating it yields CASSNRDYDRGEQYV.